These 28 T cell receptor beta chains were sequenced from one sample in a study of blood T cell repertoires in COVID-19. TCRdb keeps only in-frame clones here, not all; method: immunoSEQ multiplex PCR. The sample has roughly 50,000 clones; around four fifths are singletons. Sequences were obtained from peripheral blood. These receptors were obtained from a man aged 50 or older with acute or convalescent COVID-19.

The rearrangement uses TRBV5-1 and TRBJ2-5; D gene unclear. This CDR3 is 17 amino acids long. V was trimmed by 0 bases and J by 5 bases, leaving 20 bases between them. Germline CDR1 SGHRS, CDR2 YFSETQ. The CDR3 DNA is TGCGCCAGCAGCTTGGGTATGGGCAGTCCGGAAAGGGAGACCCAGTACTTC. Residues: CASSLGMGSPERETQYF.

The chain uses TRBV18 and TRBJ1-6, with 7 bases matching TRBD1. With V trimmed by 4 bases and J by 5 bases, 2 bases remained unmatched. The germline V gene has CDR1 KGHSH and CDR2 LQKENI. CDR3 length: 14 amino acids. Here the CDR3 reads CASSQGADNSPLHF. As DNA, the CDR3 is TGTGCCAGCTCACAGGGGGCTGATAATTCACCCCTCCACTTT.

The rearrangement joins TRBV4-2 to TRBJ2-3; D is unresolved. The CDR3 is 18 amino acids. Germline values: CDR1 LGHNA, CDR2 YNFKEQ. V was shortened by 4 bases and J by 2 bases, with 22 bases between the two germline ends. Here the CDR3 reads CASSPHVLTRGPTDTQYF. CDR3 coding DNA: TGTGCCAGCAGCCCTCATGTTTTAACGAGAGGCCCCACAGATACGCAGTATTTT.

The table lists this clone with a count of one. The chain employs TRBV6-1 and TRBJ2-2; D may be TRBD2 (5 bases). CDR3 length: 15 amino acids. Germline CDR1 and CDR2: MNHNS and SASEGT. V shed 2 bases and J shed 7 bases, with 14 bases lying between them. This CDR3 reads CASSENSGLGGELFF. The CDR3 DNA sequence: TGTGCCAGCAGTGAAAACTCGGGGTTGGGCGGGGAGCTGTTTTTT.

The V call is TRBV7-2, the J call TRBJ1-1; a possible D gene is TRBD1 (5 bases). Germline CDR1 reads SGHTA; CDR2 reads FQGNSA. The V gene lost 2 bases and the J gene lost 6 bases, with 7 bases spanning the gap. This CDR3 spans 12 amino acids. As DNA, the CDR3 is TGTGCCAGCAGCTTACGGGGGGCTGAAGCTTTCTTT. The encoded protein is CASSLRGAEAFF.

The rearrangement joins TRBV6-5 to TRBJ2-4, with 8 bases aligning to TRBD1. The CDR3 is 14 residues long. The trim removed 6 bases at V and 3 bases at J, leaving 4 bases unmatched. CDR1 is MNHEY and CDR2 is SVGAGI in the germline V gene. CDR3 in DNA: TGTGCCAGCAGGGACAGGGAGATCAAAAACATTCAGTACTTC. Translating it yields CASRDREIKNIQYF.

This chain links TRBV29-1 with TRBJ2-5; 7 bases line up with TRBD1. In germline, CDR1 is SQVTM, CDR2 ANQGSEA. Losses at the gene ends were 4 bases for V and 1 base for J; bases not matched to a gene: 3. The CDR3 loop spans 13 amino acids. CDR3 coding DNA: TGCAGCGTTGGGACAGGACTCCAAGAGACCCAGTACTTC. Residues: CSVGTGLQETQYF.

CDR3 sequence reads: CASRLGGRTEAFF. The CDR3 nucleotides read TGTGCCAGCAGACTAGGGGGACGCACTGAAGCTTTCTTT. The chain combines TRBV6-5 with TRBJ1-1; TRBD1 is a possible D gene (6 bases). Germline CDR1 is MNHEY and CDR2 is SVGAGI. V was shortened by 6 bases and J by 4 bases, with 12 bases between the two germline ends. The CDR3 length is 13 residues.

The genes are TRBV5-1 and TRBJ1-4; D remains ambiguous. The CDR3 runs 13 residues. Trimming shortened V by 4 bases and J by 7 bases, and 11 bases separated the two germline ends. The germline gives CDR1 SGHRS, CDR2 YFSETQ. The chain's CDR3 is CASSVREGEKLFF. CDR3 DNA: TGCGCCAGCAGCGTTAGAGAGGGTGAAAAACTGTTTTTT.

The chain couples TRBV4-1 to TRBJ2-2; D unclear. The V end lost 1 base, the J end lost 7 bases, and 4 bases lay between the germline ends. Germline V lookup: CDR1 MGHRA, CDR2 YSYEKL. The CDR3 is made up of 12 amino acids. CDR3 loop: CASSQAGGELFF. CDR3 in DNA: TGCGCCAGCAGCCAAGCAGGCGGGGAGCTGTTTTTT.

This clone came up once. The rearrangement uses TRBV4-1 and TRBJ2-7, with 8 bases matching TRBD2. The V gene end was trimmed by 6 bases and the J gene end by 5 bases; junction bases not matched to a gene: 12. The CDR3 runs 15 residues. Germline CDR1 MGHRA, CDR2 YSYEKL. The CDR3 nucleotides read TGCGCCAGCAGGGCCCGGGGCGGGGGGAATGACGAGCAGTACTTC. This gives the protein CASRARGGGNDEQYF.

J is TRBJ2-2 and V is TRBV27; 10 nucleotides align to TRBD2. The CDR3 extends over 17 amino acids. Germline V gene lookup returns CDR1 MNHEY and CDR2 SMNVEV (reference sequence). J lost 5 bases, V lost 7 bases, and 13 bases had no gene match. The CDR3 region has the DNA TGTGCCAGCACCCCCCAGAGGGCTAGCGGGGGTACCGGGGAGCTGTTTTTT. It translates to CASTPQRASGGTGELFF.

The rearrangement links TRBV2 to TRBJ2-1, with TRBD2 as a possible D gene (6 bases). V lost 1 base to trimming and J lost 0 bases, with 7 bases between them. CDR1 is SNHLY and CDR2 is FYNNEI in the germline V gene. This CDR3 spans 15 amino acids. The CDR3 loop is CASSEDGSSYNEQFF. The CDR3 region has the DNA TGTGCCAGCAGTGAAGACGGGAGCTCCTACAATGAGCAGTTCTTC.

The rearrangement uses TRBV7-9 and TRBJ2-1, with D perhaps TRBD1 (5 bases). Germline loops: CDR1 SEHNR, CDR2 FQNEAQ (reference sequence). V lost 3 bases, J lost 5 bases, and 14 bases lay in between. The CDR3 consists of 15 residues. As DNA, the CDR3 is TGTGCCAGCAGCTTCTCCCAGGGCGGCAACAATGAGCAGTTCTTC. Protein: CASSFSQGGNNEQFF.

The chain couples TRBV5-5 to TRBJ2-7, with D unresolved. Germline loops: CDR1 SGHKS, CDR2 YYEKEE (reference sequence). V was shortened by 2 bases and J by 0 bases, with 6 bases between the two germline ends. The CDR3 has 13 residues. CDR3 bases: TGTGCCAGCAGCTTTGTTAGCTCCTACGAGCAGTACTTC. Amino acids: CASSFVSSYEQYF.

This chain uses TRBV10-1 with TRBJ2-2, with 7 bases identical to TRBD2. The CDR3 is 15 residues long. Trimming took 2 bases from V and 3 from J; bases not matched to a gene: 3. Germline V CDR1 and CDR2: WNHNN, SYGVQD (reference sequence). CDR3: CASSEVAGDTGELFF. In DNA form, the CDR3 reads TGCGCCAGCAGTGAGGTGGCGGGGGACACCGGGGAGCTGTTTTTT.

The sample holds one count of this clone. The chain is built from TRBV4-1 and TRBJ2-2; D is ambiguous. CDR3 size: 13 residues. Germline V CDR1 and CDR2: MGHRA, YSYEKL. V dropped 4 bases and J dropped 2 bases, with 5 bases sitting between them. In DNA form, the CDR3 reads TGCGCCAGCAGCCCGTCCAACACCGGGGAGCTGTTTTTT. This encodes CASSPSNTGELFF.

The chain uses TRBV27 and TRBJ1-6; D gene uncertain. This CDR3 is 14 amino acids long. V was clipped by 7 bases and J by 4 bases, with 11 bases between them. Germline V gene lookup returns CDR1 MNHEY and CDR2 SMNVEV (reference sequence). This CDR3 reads CASTPSPYNSPLHF. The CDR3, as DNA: TGTGCCAGCACCCCCTCCCCGTATAATTCACCCCTCCACTTT.

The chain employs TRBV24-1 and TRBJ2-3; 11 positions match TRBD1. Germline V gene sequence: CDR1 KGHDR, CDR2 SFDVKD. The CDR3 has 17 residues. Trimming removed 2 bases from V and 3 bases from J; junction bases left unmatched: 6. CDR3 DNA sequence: TGTGCCACCAGTGATTCTGGACAGGGGGCGAATACAGATACGCAGTATTTT. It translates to CATSDSGQGANTDTQYF.

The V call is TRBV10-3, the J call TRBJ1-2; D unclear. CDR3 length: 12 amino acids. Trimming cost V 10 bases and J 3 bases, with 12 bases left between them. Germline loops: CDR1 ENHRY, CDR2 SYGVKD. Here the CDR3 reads CATQAGDYGYTF. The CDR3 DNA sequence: TGTGCCACCCAGGCCGGGGACTATGGCTACACCTTC.

CDR3 residues: CASRGPLDNQPQHF. CDR3 bases: TGTGCCAGCAGGGGCCCCCTTGACAATCAGCCCCAGCATTTT. V is TRBV28 and J is TRBJ1-5; D is uncertain. Germline loops: CDR1 MDHEN, CDR2 SYDVKM. The CDR3 is 14 amino acids. V was cut by 6 bases and J by 3 bases, with 12 bases left in between. The full variable domain, rest sourced from reference TRBV28 and TRBJ1-5, is DVKVTQSSRYLVKRTGEKVFLECVQDMDHENMFWYRQDPGLGLRLIYFSYDVKMKEKGDIPEGYSVSREKKERFSLILESASTNQTSMYLCASRGPLDNQPQHFGDGTRLSIL.

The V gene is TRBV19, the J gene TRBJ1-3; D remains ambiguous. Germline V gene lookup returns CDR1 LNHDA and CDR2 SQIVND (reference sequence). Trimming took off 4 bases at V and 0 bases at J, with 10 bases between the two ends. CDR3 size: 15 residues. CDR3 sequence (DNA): TGTGCCAGTAGTAATTCCAGAAGCTCTGGAAACACCATATATTTT. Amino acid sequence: CASSNSRSSGNTIYF.

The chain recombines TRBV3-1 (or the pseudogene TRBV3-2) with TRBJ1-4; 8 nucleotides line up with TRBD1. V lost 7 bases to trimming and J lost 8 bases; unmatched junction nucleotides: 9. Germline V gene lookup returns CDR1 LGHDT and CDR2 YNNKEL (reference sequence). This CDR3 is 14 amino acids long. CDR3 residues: CASTTGGGGEKLFF. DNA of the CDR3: TGTGCCAGCACCACAGGGGGTGGAGGGGAAAAACTGTTTTTT.

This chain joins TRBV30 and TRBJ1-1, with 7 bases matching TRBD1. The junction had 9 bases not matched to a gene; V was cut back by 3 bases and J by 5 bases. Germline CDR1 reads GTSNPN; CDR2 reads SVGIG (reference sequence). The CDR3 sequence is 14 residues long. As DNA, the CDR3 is TGTGCCTGGAGCCCCACAGGGGCATGGACTGAAGCTTTCTTT. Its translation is CAWSPTGAWTEAFF.

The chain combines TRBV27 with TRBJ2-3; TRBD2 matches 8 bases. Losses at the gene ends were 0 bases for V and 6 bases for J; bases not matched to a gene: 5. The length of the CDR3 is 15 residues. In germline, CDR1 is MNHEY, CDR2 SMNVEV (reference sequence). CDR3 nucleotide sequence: TGTGCCAGCAGTTTATCAGCGGGAGTCCCGGATACGCAGTATTTT. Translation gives CASSLSAGVPDTQYF.

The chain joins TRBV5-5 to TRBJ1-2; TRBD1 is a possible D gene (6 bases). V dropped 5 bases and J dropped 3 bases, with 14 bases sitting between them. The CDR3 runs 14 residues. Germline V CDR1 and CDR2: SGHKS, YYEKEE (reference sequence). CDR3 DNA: TGTGCCAGCAGTTCTCCGCCAGGGGACTATGGCTACACCTTC. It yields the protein CASSSPPGDYGYTF.

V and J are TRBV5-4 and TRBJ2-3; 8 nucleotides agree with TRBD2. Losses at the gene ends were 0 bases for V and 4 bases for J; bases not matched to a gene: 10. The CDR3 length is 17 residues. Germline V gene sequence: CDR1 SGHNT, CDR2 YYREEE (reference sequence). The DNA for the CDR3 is TGTGCCAGCAGCTTGGGCCTTACGGGGGGGCCTTCAGATACGCAGTATTTT. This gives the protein CASSLGLTGGPSDTQYF. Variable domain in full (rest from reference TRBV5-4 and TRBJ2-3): ETGVTQSPTHLIKTRGQQVTLRCSSQSGHNTVSWYQQALGQGPQFIFQYYREEENGRGNFPPRFSGLQFPNYSSELNVNALELDDSALYLCASSLGLTGGPSDTQYFGPGTRLTVL.

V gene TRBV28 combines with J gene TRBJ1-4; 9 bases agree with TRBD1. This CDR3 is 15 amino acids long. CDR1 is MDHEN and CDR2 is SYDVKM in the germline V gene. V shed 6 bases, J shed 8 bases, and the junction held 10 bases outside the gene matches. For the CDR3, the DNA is TGTGCCAGCAGCCTACCGACAGGGGGTTTCGAAAAACTGTTTTTT. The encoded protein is CASSLPTGGFEKLFF.